This T cell receptor (beta chain) was documented in a study of T cell clones after liver transplantation (dated by TCRdb to about 2019). Describing the broader study: ITN030ST, the source of the samples, was a randomized trial that attempted immunosuppression withdrawal within 2 years of liver transplantation. After a pre-transplant mixed lymphocyte reaction, TCRbeta sequencing was used to pinpoint donor-reactive T cell clones, which were subsequently tracked in post-transplant blood. As an antigen-independent comparator for the donor-reactive sequences, third party-reactive TCRbeta sequences from pre-transplant MLRs were identified as well. Three of the eight recipients were HCV-positive; the others were transplanted for non-autoimmune, non-viral indications. The subjects received no induction therapy and were kept on standard immunosuppression until randomization at 12-24 months post-transplant. To count as tolerant, a recipient had to stay completely off immunosuppression for at least one year without liver enzymes climbing beyond twice the upper limit of normal. Blood samples were taken pre-transplant, pre-randomization before withdrawal, and post-randomization after full withdrawal or failed withdrawal. The study cohort included 8 liver transplant recipients, of whom 3 were classified as tolerant and 5 as non-tolerant. The investigation overall reported the following: Circulating donor-reactive CD4 TCRbeta sequences fell significantly post-transplant in most of the 8 subjects, irrespective of tolerance or HCV status. Since no allograft tissue specimens were available, donor-reactive T cells may have migrated into the graft instead of being deleted. When repertoire turnover was accounted for, significantly reduced detection of donor-reactive sequences was found in 7 of 8 subjects for CD4 and in 8 of 8 subjects for CD8. A greater decline was seen for donor-reactive sequences than for third party-reactive sequences, suggesting partial antigen-specific deletion unrelated to withdrawal success. The conclusions were considered preliminary, being limited by small, heterogeneous patient numbers and non-standardized post-transplant time points. In two subjects, low numbers of available donor cells limited the measurable donor-reactive repertoire.

The meaning of the sample's time point label: pre-transplant. Thawed unstimulated PBMCs were stained for CD3, CD4 and CD8 and FACS-sorted into CD3+CD4+ and CD3+CD8+ populations. Each of the 8 studied subjects was randomized to immunosuppression withdrawal. The Qiagen DNeasy Blood and Tissue Kit was used for genomic DNA isolation. High-throughput TCRbeta CDR3 sequencing of frozen genomic DNA was performed by immunoSEQ, including PCR amplification, mapping, bias correction and internal controls. On the authors' methods: Productive rearrangements were retained, and unique TCRbeta sequences were defined by the CDR3 nucleotide sequence together with the V and J gene. For classification of a sequence as donor-reactive, at least 5-fold expansion in CFSE-low cells relative to unstimulated pre-transplant cells and a frequency of at least 0.01% were required. Minimum frequency thresholds were set for each subject based on the unstimulated sample with the lowest template count, ensuring at least 90% detection power. Jensen-Shannon divergence between the top 1000 TCRbeta sequences post- versus pre-transplant served as the measure of repertoire turnover. Two-sided Fisher's exact tests were used to test for changes in the detection of donor-reactive sequences. TCRdb retrieved this table from immuneACCESS and kept in-frame rearrangements only. Not all clones are present; in checked studies, unresolved V genes account for under half, and no reason is known for the remainder. The V and J calls and clone size were taken over from that table, and D and trimming were inferred from the DNA. The sample table contains approximately 25,000 clones; only one count was recorded for 55% to 75% of them. Jointly, the top ten make up about 3% of the sample.

Counted from cysteine to phenylalanine, this CDR3 has 11 amino acids. Of the read, only the CDR3 DNA is kept; its 33 bases are in frame from base 1. For CDR1 and CDR2, the germline V gene lists KGHSY and FQNENV. V was cut back by 4 bases and J by 7 bases, leaving a gap of 5 bases between them. There are a few counts of this clone. Its antigen remains unidentified. Base qualities are not recorded, but no much larger clone differs from it by a single base. Recombination linked TRBV16 to TRBJ2-4; TRBD2 is a possible D gene, resting on 5 matching bases. The origin of this receptor is a human donor who received a liver transplant. The source was CD4+ T cells from blood, collected before liver transplant. The DNA reads TGTGCCAGCAGCCCGGGGAACATTCAGTACTTC. This is translated as CASSPGNIQYF.